One sample yielded the 17 T cell receptor beta chains listed below, sequenced in a study of neurological immune-mediated disorders. As to time point: technical triplicate 1. One entry per CDR3 protein, called by TCRdb with MiXCR from the 5' RACE reads. The table records roughly 41,000 distinct CDR3 sequences, over 8.5% of them present only once. The sequenced sample was PBMCs. The receptor set was obtained from a man aged 60-69 years with HTLV-1-associated myelopathy (HAM/TSP).

The rearrangement links TRBV6-5 to TRBJ2-1; 9 bases agree with TRBD1. There are 16 residues in the CDR3. Germline-derived CDR1 and CDR2 are MNHEY and SVGAGI. The V gene end was trimmed by 5 bases and the J gene end by 5 bases; junction bases not matched to a gene: 10. The CDR3 DNA sequence: TGTGCCAGCAGTGGTAGGGACAGGGTTACACACAATGAGCAGTTCTTC. Amino acids: CASSGRDRVTHNEQFF.

A few counts support this clonotype. J is TRBJ1-4 and V is TRBV4-1; 9 bases are a match to TRBD1. The germline gives CDR1 MGHRA, CDR2 YSYEKL. With V trimmed by 2 bases and J by 7 bases, 11 bases remained unmatched. This CDR3 spans 17 amino acids. CDR3 bases: TGCGCCAGCAGCCAAAGCCCGGGACAGGGTCGAGGTGAAAAACTGTTTTTT. It yields the protein CASSQSPGQGRGEKLFF.

The rearrangement joins TRBV20-1 to TRBJ1-5; D not resolved. CDR3 length equals 14 residues. Germline V gene sequence: CDR1 DFQATT, CDR2 SNEGSKA (reference sequence). V lost 4 bases to trimming and J lost 4 bases, with 14 bases between them. The DNA of the CDR3 is TGCAGTGCTACCGCCCGGGCCACAAATCAGCCCCAGCATTTT. Protein sequence: CSATARATNQPQHF.

The genes are TRBV12-3 or TRBV12-4 and TRBJ2-5; D is possibly TRBD2 (6 bases). Trimming stripped 5 bases from V and 5 bases from J, with 15 bases between. This CDR3 is 14 amino acids long. For the CDR3, the DNA is TGTGCCAGCAGTGTGGAGGGCCCCAGGGAGACCCAGTACTTC. Its translation: CASSVEGPRETQYF.

This chain uses TRBV24-1 with TRBJ2-2, with 8 bases lining up with TRBD1. CDR3 size: 13 residues. Looked up from germline, CDR1 is KGHDR and CDR2 is SFDVKD. The CDR3 DNA follows: TGTACCAGTGGGCAGGGGGCCTCCGGGGAGCTGTTTTTT. Translating gives CTSGQGASGELFF.

This clonotype came up many times. The chain carries TRBV12-3 or TRBV12-4 and TRBJ2-7; the D is unclear. The CDR3 length is 11 residues. Trimming shortened V by 6 bases and J by 7 bases, and 10 bases separated the two germline ends. The chain's CDR3 is CASRSLGEQYF. Written as DNA, the CDR3 is TGTGCCAGCAGGAGCCTCGGGGAGCAGTACTTC.

Remarks on this clonotype: Because it lacks the conserved phenylalanine or tryptophan at the end, this CDR3 is likely a read error. J is TRBJ2-7 and V is TRBV5-1; 9 nucleotides line up with TRBD1. This CDR3 region has 13 residues. The ends lost 4 bases at V and 5 bases at J; junction bases unmatched: 4. Germline CDR1 is SGHRS and CDR2 is YFSETQ. Written as DNA, the CDR3 is TGCGCCAGCAGCACTGGGACAGGGAACGAGCAGTACTTA. It codes for CASSTGTGNEQYL.

The table lists this clonotype with many counts. The J gene is TRBJ2-2, the V gene TRBV12-3 or TRBV12-4, with TRBD2 matching 9 bases. The CDR3 loop spans 16 amino acids. V dropped 3 bases and J dropped 7; count of bases not matched to a gene: 9. Written as DNA, the CDR3 is TGTGCCAGCAGTTTTCTAGCGGGAAAATATAGCGGGGAGCTGTTTTTT. Translated: CASSFLAGKYSGELFF.

This clonotype has only a few counts. The chain links TRBV5-4 to TRBJ2-5; possible D gene TRBD1, 6 bases. Germline CDR1 is SGHNT and CDR2 is YYREEE (reference sequence). CDR3 length: 13 amino acids. V shed 4 bases and J shed 4 bases, with 11 bases lying between them. The CDR3 DNA reads TGTGCCAGCAGCGGCGCAGGGGCAGAGACCCAGTACTTC. Translated, it gives CASSGAGAETQYF.

The sample holds many counts of this clonotype. J is TRBJ1-2 and V is TRBV6-5; TRBD1 is a possible D gene (6 bases). The V and J ends lost 6 bases and 11 bases respectively, with 22 bases between them. The CDR3 spans 14 residues. Germline V gives CDR1 MNHEY, CDR2 SVGAGI. The CDR3 reads CASSADKGGRWYTF. The DNA of the CDR3 is TGTGCCAGCAGCGCTGACAAGGGGGGTAGATGGTACACCTTC.

This clonotype was observed many times. The chain recombines TRBV3-1 with TRBJ2-1; 14 bases align to TRBD2. The V gene end was trimmed by 5 bases and the J gene end by 6 bases; junction bases not matched to a gene: 3. CDR3 length: 15 residues. CDR1 is LGHDT, CDR2 YNNKEL, per germline (reference sequence). CDR3 in amino acids: CASSTTSGRANEQFF. In DNA form, the CDR3 reads TGTGCCAGCAGCACGACTAGCGGGAGGGCCAATGAGCAGTTCTTC.

This clonotype showed up many times. The rearrangement links TRBV7-9 to TRBJ1-1; D remains ambiguous. Trimming removed 4 bases at V and 3 bases at J, with 12 bases between. From germline, CDR1 is SEHNR and CDR2 FQNEAQ (reference sequence). The CDR3 is 14 residues long. CDR3 in amino acids: CASSSGRSHTEAFF. For the CDR3, the DNA is TGTGCCAGCAGCTCAGGACGCTCACACACTGAAGCTTTCTTT.

This clonotype was seen ten or more times. The junction and the germline gene differ at one end; a read error may be behind it. V gene TRBV10-3 combines with J gene TRBJ2-1; no clear D gene. Germline assignment: CDR1 ENHRY and CDR2 SYGVKD. This CDR3 has 11 amino acids. CDR3 residues: CAILTDRLVYF. The CDR3 DNA follows: TGTGCCATACTAACAGACCGTCTAGTTTACTTC.

This clonotype has at least ten counts. V gene TRBV20-1 combines with J gene TRBJ2-5; the match to TRBD1 covers 8 bases. Trimming removed 6 bases from V and 2 bases from J; junction bases left unmatched: 5. Germline CDR1 reads DFQATT; CDR2 reads SNEGSKA (reference sequence). CDR3 size: 13 residues. CDR3 region: CSARTGRQETQYF. CDR3 DNA sequence: TGCAGTGCCCGGACAGGGAGGCAAGAGACCCAGTACTTC.

This clonotype showed up many times. The V call is TRBV5-1, the J call TRBJ1-3; D not certain. There are 13 residues in the CDR3. Trimming pared 4 bases from V and 0 bases from J, leaving 5 bases between. Germline-derived CDR1 and CDR2 are SGHRS and YFSETQ. The CDR3 spells CASSDLSGNTIYF. CDR3 sequence (DNA): TGCGCCAGCAGCGACCTCTCTGGAAACACCATATATTTT.

This clonotype was counted ten times or more. The chain is built from TRBV20-1 and TRBJ2-1, with 13 bases aligning to TRBD2. The CDR3 is made up of 14 amino acids. Unmatched junction bases numbered 8, after V lost 6 bases and J lost 9 bases. Germline values: CDR1 DFQATT, CDR2 SNEGSKA (reference sequence). The CDR3 DNA sequence: TGCAGTGCCAGCCCGGGACTAGCGGGAAGTGAGCAGTTCTTC. Protein sequence: CSASPGLAGSEQFF.

This clonotype was seen repeatedly, ten times or more. The chain has TRBV20-1 and TRBJ2-7; perhaps TRBD2 as D (6 bases). Germline V gene sequence: CDR1 DFQATT, CDR2 SNEGSKA (reference sequence). This CDR3 has 18 residues. Trimming shortened V by 0 bases and J by 7 bases, and 28 bases separated the two germline ends. The CDR3 protein is CSARDRSVGGRTLREQYF. The CDR3 DNA is TGCAGTGCTAGAGATAGGAGCGTCGGAGGGAGGACTCTTCGGGAGCAGTACTTC.